The rows below give T cell receptor beta chains drawn from one sample of a study of HIV-infected patients and healthy controls. One entry per CDR3 protein, called by TCRdb with MiXCR from the 5' RACE reads. The sample has 6,100 or so distinct CDR3 sequences, 9.5% to 13% seen once. Sequences were derived from blood, sampled before antiretroviral therapy. Receptors originate from an adult with HIV infection. CDR3s include the opening cysteine and the closing phenylalanine or tryptophan. Each record gives: clone size, J gene, V gene, D gene, CDR3 protein, CDR3 DNA. A D gene is named only where the DNA matches it firmly. Clone size is stated in some rows and not others, as once, few, many or a class when expanded.

>few|TRBJ2-3|TRBV20-1|TRBD2
CSAKTSGADTQYF
TGCAGTGCTAAAACTAGCGGCGCAGATACGCAGTATTTT
>medium-sized|TRBJ2-7|TRBV20-1|.
CSARLARSSYEQYF
TGCAGTGCTAGACTAGCGAGAAGCTCCTACGAGCAGTACTTC
>many|TRBJ2-1|TRBV27|TRBD2
CASSSVAGGGDEQFF
TGTGCCAGCAGTTCCGTAGCGGGAGGGGGCGATGAGCAGTTCTTC
>many|TRBJ1-2|TRBV13|TRBD1
CASSRLLDREWRDRGYTF
TGTGCCAGCAGCCGTTTACTGGACAGGGAATGGCGGGACCGTGGCTACACCTTC
>many|TRBJ1-3|TRBV20-1|.
CSASFFGASGNTIYF
TGCAGTGCTAGTTTTTTTGGGGCCTCTGGAAACACCATATATTTT
>many|TRBJ2-1|TRBV7-9|.
CASSAISHEQFF
TGTGCCAGCAGCGCCATCTCACATGAGCAGTTCTTC
>many|TRBJ1-2|TRBV20-1|.
CSADPTPRTANYGYTF
TGCAGTGCTGACCCTACCCCCAGGACAGCTAACTATGGCTACACCTTC
>many|TRBJ1-5|TRBV7-6|TRBD1
CASSATGGTQPQHF
TGTGCCAGCAGCGCGACAGGGGGAACTCAGCCCCAGCATTTT
>few|TRBJ1-5|TRBV20-1|.
CSAASISDQPQHF
TGCAGTGCTGCCAGTATATCGGACCAGCCCCAGCATTTT
>.|TRBJ2-3|TRBV3-1|.
CASSPRASWNGTQYF
TGTGCCAGCAGCCCGAGGGCTAGCTGGAATGGTACGCAGTATTTT
>medium-sized|TRBJ1-3|TRBV5-6|.
CASSATGGRGNTIYF
TGTGCCAGCAGCGCCACAGGAGGGCGAGGAAACACCATATATTTT
>few|TRBJ2-1|TRBV7-9|.
CASSPGGNEQFF
TGTGCCAGCAGCCCCGGCGGCAATGAGCAGTTCTTC
>few|TRBJ1-1|TRBV27|TRBD1
CASSYQTGGLAEAFF
TGTGCCAGCAGTTATCAGACAGGGGGCCTAGCTGAAGCTTTCTTT
>medium-sized|TRBJ2-5|TRBV12-3/TRBV12-4|TRBD2
CASSLLARGETQYF
TGTGCCAGCAGCCTACTAGCGAGAGGGGAGACCCAGTACTTC
>medium-sized|TRBJ1-1|TRBV5-1|TRBD1
CASSLEEGADGTEAFF
TGCGCCAGCAGCTTGGAGGAGGGGGCGGACGGGACTGAAGCTTTCTTT
>.|TRBJ2-1|TRBV30|.
CAWSALGGYNEQFF
TGTGCCTGGAGTGCGCTCGGCGGGTACAATGAGCAGTTCTTC
>many|TRBJ1-3|TRBV4-1|.
CASSQEGGNPGLGNTIYF
TGCGCCAGCAGCCAAGAAGGGGGGAATCCGGGACTAGGAAACACCATATATTTT
>many|TRBJ2-7|TRBV27|.
CASSLSGIYEQYF
TGTGCCAGCAGTTTATCGGGCATTTACGAGCAGTACTTC
>medium-sized|TRBJ1-1|TRBV6-6|TRBD1
CASSYDRGGTEAFF
TGTGCCAGCAGTTACGACAGGGGAGGCACTGAAGCTTTCTTT
>.|TRBJ1-1|TRBV6-5|.
CASSYVSNTEAFF
TGTGCCAGCAGCTACGTTTCGAACACTGAAGCTTTCTTT
>medium-sized|TRBJ2-4|TRBV5-5|.
CASSLIDSAKNIQYF
TGTGCCAGCAGCTTGATAGATTCTGCCAAAAACATTCAGTACTTC
>medium-sized|TRBJ1-4|TRBV29-1|TRBD1
CSAETGFNEKLFF
TGCAGCGCCGAGACAGGGTTCAATGAAAAACTGTTTTTT